The next 2 T cell receptor beta chains were all read from a single sample in a study of CD8 T cells in Susac syndrome. Random hexamers were used to reverse transcribe an amount of roughly 0.5 to 1 ug RNA. TCRdb passed the immunoSEQ multiplex PCR reads through MiXCR, listing each CDR3 protein once. The repertoire holds 150,000 to 200,000 distinct CDR3 sequences, with 90% to 95% as singletons. Sequenced sample: CD4+ T cells from PBMCs. The receptors here all came from a human donor with multiple sclerosis.

This chain connects TRBV20-1 to TRBJ2-3, with TRBD2 identical over 8 bases. Germline V gene lookup returns CDR1 DFQATT and CDR2 SNEGSKA (reference sequence). V shed 6 bases and J 2 bases; nucleotides not matched to a gene: 10. This CDR3 region has 15 residues. In nucleotides, the CDR3 is TGCAGTGCCCCTGGTAGCGGGGCCCCCACAGATACGCAGTATTTT. Translated, it gives CSAPGSGAPTDTQYF.

The chain carries TRBV11-2 and TRBJ2-1; possible D gene TRBD2, 6 bases. V was cut by 2 bases and J by 12 bases, with 14 bases left in between. Germline values: CDR1 SGHAT, CDR2 FQNNGV. CDR3 size: 13 residues. This CDR3 is CASSLSLALVQFF. CDR3 nucleotide sequence: TGTGCCAGCAGCTTAAGCCTAGCGTTGGTGCAGTTCTTC.